Each of the 10 T cell receptor beta chains below was sequenced from the same sample in a study of response to subunit inactivated influenza vaccine. MiXCR was run by TCRdb on the RT-PCR reads, yielding one entry per CDR3 protein. The top ten hold 10% to 13% of the sample, which has a few hundred thousand distinct CDR3 sequences, over 20% seen once. Material: PBMCs from blood, obtained less than 22 months after vaccination. Every receptor here comes from a man aged 50-75 years who received an inactivated influenza vaccine.

This sequence joins TRBV4-3 and TRBJ2-5, with a possible D match to TRBD1 (6 bases). The CDR3 contains 14 residues. Germline CDR1 LGHNA, CDR2 YSLEER. Trimming pared 1 base from V and 5 bases from J, leaving 11 bases between. The chain's CDR3 is CASSQVQGGETQYF. DNA of the CDR3: TGCGCCAGCAGCCAAGTACAGGGCGGGGAGACCCAGTACTTC.

This clonotype was counted at least ten times. The chain combines TRBV2 with TRBJ2-7; D gene unclear. Germline values: CDR1 SNHLY, CDR2 FYNNEI. The V gene lost 3 bases and the J gene lost 0 bases, with 12 bases spanning the gap. The CDR3 spans 15 residues. This chain's CDR3 is CASSETRGSSYEQYF. DNA of the CDR3: TGTGCCAGCAGTGAGACCCGCGGTAGCTCCTACGAGCAGTACTTC.

This rearrangement joins TRBV27 to TRBJ1-1; D possibly corresponds to TRBD1 (5 bases). Germline CDR1 MNHEY, CDR2 SMNVEV (reference sequence). The CDR3 loop spans 15 amino acids. The V and J ends lost 2 bases and 4 bases respectively, with 14 bases between them. In DNA, the CDR3 is TGTGCCAGCAGTTTAGGGGGTTATGAGCGCACTGAAGCTTTCTTT. This encodes CASSLGGYERTEAFF.

This chain joins TRBV12-3 or TRBV12-4 and TRBJ1-1; 9 bases line up with TRBD1. Losses at the gene ends were 8 bases for V and 3 bases for J; bases not matched to a gene: 4. The CDR3 has 13 amino acids. In DNA, the CDR3 is TGTGCCAGCGGCACAGGGGGCTACACTGAAGCTTTCTTT. The encoded protein is CASGTGGYTEAFF.

This clonotype was detected only a few times. This chain uses TRBV30 with TRBJ2-7; 7 bases line up with TRBD1. CDR1 GTSNPN and CDR2 SVGIG come from the germline V gene (reference sequence). The CDR3 has 14 residues. Trimming at V came to 4 bases and at J to 1 base, leaving 7 bases not matched to a gene. This CDR3 reads CAWTPTGRSYEQYF. CDR3 nucleotide sequence: TGTGCCTGGACCCCGACAGGGAGATCCTACGAGCAGTACTTC. The full variable domain, in which reference TRBV30 and TRBJ2-7 provide the parts outside the CDR3, is SQTIHQWPATLVQPVGSPLSLECTVEGTSNPNLYWYRQAAGRGLQLLFYSVGIGQISSEVPQNLSASRPQDRQFILSSKKLLLSDSGFYLCAWTPTGRSYEQYFGPGTRLTVT.

This clonotype was recorded a few times. The chain couples TRBV30 to TRBJ2-4; 7 nucleotides line up with TRBD2. The CDR3 contains 15 residues. V lost 2 bases to trimming and J lost 2 bases; unmatched junction nucleotides: 6. Per germline, CDR1 GTSNPN and CDR2 SVGIG (reference sequence). This CDR3 reads CAWSLREGSKNIQYF. The DNA of the CDR3 is TGTGCCTGGAGTCTCAGGGAGGGATCCAAAAACATTCAGTACTTC.

This clonotype has a count of ten or more. The V gene is TRBV29-1, the J gene TRBJ2-2, with D hard to call. Trimming pared 0 bases from V and 3 bases from J, leaving 11 bases between. The CDR3 extends over 15 amino acids. The germline V gene has CDR1 SQVTM and CDR2 ANQGSEA. The CDR3 reads CSVEDGVGYTGELFF. CDR3 DNA: TGCAGCGTTGAAGATGGGGTCGGGTACACCGGGGAGCTGTTTTTT.

The V gene is TRBV21-1, the J gene TRBJ2-2; TRBD1 reflects the table's D call only, with no check against the DNA. TRBV21-1 is an annotated pseudogene. The CDR3 totals 19 residues. CDR3 DNA: TGTGCCAGCAGCAAAGAACCCAGAGGGACAGGGAGCCCCACCGGGGAGCTGTTTTTT. Its protein is CASSKEPRGTGSPTGELFF.

This clonotype was counted a few times. This sequence joins TRBV12-3 or TRBV12-4 and TRBJ2-2, with 7 bases fitting TRBD1. The CDR3 has 14 residues. The CDR3 loop is CAMTPGQRTGELFF. The CDR3 region has the DNA TGTGCTATGACCCCGGGACAGCGAACCGGGGAGCTGTTTTTT.

This clonotype came up a few times. The gene calls are TRBV5-1 and TRBJ2-3; a weak D match, TRBD2 (6 bases). The ends were cut back, 4 bases at V and 2 bases at J, with 11 bases in the middle. Germline CDR1 SGHRS, CDR2 YFSETQ. The CDR3 is 14 residues long. The CDR3 reads CASSHGRSTDTQYF. CDR3 sequence (DNA): TGCGCCAGCAGCCACGGGAGATCCACAGATACGCAGTATTTT.